Below, 26 T cell receptor beta chains from the same sample are listed, as sequenced in a study of blood T cell repertoires in COVID-19. The repertoire was sequenced with immunoSEQ multiplex PCR; TCRdb's copy has only in-frame clones and lacks some. The sample has fewer than 500,000 clones, about nine tenths seen once. The sequenced sample was PBMCs or T cells enriched from blood (not recorded which). The receptors originated from a woman between 18 and 29 years old who had recovered from COVID-19.

The chain carries TRBV30 and TRBJ1-3, with D unclear. The CDR3 spans 13 residues. Trimming shortened V by 2 bases and J by 1 base, and 6 bases separated the two germline ends. The germline gives CDR1 GTSNPN, CDR2 SVGIG (reference sequence). The CDR3 bases are TGTGCCTGGAGTCCCCCTTCTGGAAACACCATATATTTT. Residues: CAWSPPSGNTIYF.

This clone was counted a single time. The rearrangement links TRBV3-1 (or the pseudogene TRBV3-2) to TRBJ2-7; TRBD1 matches 7 bases. This CDR3 is 13 amino acids long. In germline, CDR1 is LGHDT, CDR2 YNNKEL (reference sequence). V was pared by 1 base and J by 6 bases, with 3 bases of the junction left unmatched. The CDR3 region is CASSQGPGGEQYF. DNA for the CDR3: TGTGCCAGCAGCCAAGGGCCAGGGGGCGAGCAGTACTTC.

The rearrangement joins TRBV4-1 to TRBJ2-7; D may be TRBD1 (5 bases). V was pared by 0 bases and J by 0 bases, with 12 bases between. CDR1 and CDR2 (germline): MGHRA, YSYEKL. The CDR3 is made up of 16 amino acids. The chain's CDR3 is CASSQEWGGISYEQYF. In DNA form, the CDR3 reads TGCGCCAGCAGCCAAGAATGGGGCGGTATCTCCTACGAGCAGTACTTC.

This rearrangement joins TRBV6-2 or TRBV6-3 to TRBJ2-1, with TRBD1 matching 8 bases. There are 15 residues in the CDR3. After removal of 2 bases from V and 8 bases from J, the junction contained 8 bases not matched to a gene. CDR1 MNHEY and CDR2 SVGEGT come from the germline V gene. CDR3 in amino acids: CASSYPDRGLDEQFF. CDR3 DNA: TGTGCCAGCAGTTACCCAGACAGGGGCCTGGATGAGCAGTTCTTC.

The chain joins TRBV18 to TRBJ1-1; 8 bases fit TRBD1. There are 17 residues in the CDR3. Germline V CDR1 and CDR2: KGHSH, LQKENI. Losses at the gene ends were 6 bases for V and 6 bases for J; bases not matched to a gene: 18. CDR3 sequence: CASSAAGGLESIAEAFF. CDR3 nucleotide sequence: TGTGCCAGCTCTGCCGCAGGGGGCTTGGAGTCCATAGCTGAAGCTTTCTTT.

This chain uses TRBV30 with TRBJ1-2; D is undetermined. The germline V gene encodes CDR1 GTSNPN and CDR2 SVGIG (reference sequence). This CDR3 is 15 amino acids long. Trimming removed 0 bases from V and 6 bases from J, with 17 bases in between. This CDR3 reads CAWSVRLGGSNGYTF. For the CDR3, the DNA is TGTGCCTGGAGTGTACGACTCGGCGGGAGTAATGGCTACACCTTC.

The CDR3 DNA reads as TGTGCCAGCAGCGAGGGGGACAGGGGCCGCTCGCTAGGCTACACCTTC. Protein product: CASSEGDRGRSLGYTF. The V call is TRBV5-4, the J call TRBJ1-2; 10 nucleotides match TRBD1. Germline V gives CDR1 SGHNT, CDR2 YYREEE (reference sequence). V dropped 4 bases and J dropped 8; count of bases not matched to a gene: 14. The CDR3 is 16 amino acids.

Written as DNA, the CDR3 is TGTGCCTGGGGGACAGATAGCAATCAGCCCCAGCATTTT. It is translated as CAWGTDSNQPQHF. The genes are TRBV30 and TRBJ1-5; 7 nucleotides line up with TRBD1. The CDR3 contains 13 residues. V trimming: 5 bases; J trimming: 0 bases; junction bases outside the gene matches: 1. CDR1 and CDR2 (germline): GTSNPN, SVGIG (reference sequence).

The rearrangement uses TRBV7-2 and TRBJ1-1; unclear D gene. The CDR3 sequence is 12 residues long. CDR1 and CDR2 (germline): SGHTA, FQGNSA. V lost 2 bases to trimming and J lost 6 bases, with 7 bases between them. CDR3: CASSLWGAEAFF. The CDR3 DNA reads as TGTGCCAGCAGCTTATGGGGAGCTGAAGCTTTCTTT.

This clone showed up just once. The rearrangement joins TRBV5-4 to TRBJ2-6, with TRBD2 matching 9 bases. Germline assignment: CDR1 SGHNT and CDR2 YYREEE (reference sequence). The V and J ends lost 5 bases and 13 bases, in that order; junction bases with no gene match: 10. This CDR3 comprises 14 residues. In DNA form, the CDR3 reads TGTGCCAGCAGTTACGATAGCGGGGGCCGGGTCCTGACTTTC. This encodes CASSYDSGGRVLTF.

The gene calls are TRBV19 and TRBJ2-6; 8 bases map to TRBD2. V shed 3 bases, J shed 4 bases, and the junction held 5 bases outside the gene matches. The CDR3 spans 16 residues. The germline CDR1 and CDR2 sequences are LNHDA and SQIVND (reference sequence). CDR3 bases: TGTGCCAGTAGTATCGGGGGGGTGCCAGGGGCCAACGTCCTGACTTTC. Protein product: CASSIGGVPGANVLTF.

This clone was picked up one time. This sequence joins TRBV19 and TRBJ1-1; TRBD1 aligns across 8 bases. V shed 6 bases and J 0 bases; nucleotides not matched to a gene: 6. Germline V gene data show CDR1 as LNHDA and CDR2 as SQIVND (reference sequence). The CDR3 consists of 15 residues. The CDR3 DNA sequence: TGTGCCAGTAGCCTACAGGGGGAAATGAACACTGAAGCTTTCTTT. Translation gives CASSLQGEMNTEAFF.

The chain uses TRBV27 and TRBJ1-2, with D unresolved. The CDR3 consists of 14 residues. CDR1 and CDR2 from the germline V gene are MNHEY and SMNVEV (reference sequence). V was trimmed by 10 bases and J by 6 bases, leaving 21 bases between them. For the CDR3, the DNA is TGTGCCACGAGGACTATCTCTCCTCGGGATGGCTACACCTTC. Translated: CATRTISPRDGYTF.

The V and J genes are TRBV12-1 and TRBJ1-6. TRBV12-1 is a documented pseudogene. The CDR3 runs 17 residues. This CDR3 is CASSLGGGCSYNSPLHF. As DNA, the CDR3 is TGTGCCAGCAGCCTAGGGGGGGGATGCTCCTATAATTCACCCCTCCACTTT.

CDR3 coding DNA: TGTGCCAGCAGCCTAGGACAAAACTATGGCTACACCTTC. Its translation is CASSLGQNYGYTF. This rearrangement joins TRBV7-3 to TRBJ1-2, with D possibly being TRBD1 (5 bases). This CDR3 region has 13 residues. Germline V gene sequence: CDR1 SGHTA, CDR2 FQGTGA. V gave up 5 bases and J gave up 2 bases, with 9 bases separating them.

This sequence joins TRBV2 and TRBJ2-3; D perhaps matches TRBD2 (6 bases). V lost 8 bases and J lost 3, with 12 bases in between. The CDR3 sequence is 13 residues long. The germline gives CDR1 SNHLY, CDR2 FYNNEI. CDR3 protein: CASARLETDTQYF. The CDR3 region has the DNA TGTGCCAGCGCAAGACTAGAAACAGATACGCAGTATTTT.

For the CDR3, the DNA is TGTGCCAGTATCCCAGGGCCCCGCGCTGAAGCTTTCTTT. Amino acids: CASIPGPRAEAFF. This sequence joins TRBV19 and TRBJ1-1; D might be TRBD1 (5 bases). The CDR3 is made up of 13 amino acids. The V and J ends lost 7 bases and 6 bases respectively, with 15 bases between them. Per germline, CDR1 LNHDA and CDR2 SQIVND (reference sequence).

The chain carries TRBV21-1 and TRBJ1-2; TRBD1, the table's D call, lacks a check against the DNA. TRBV21-1 is reported as a pseudogene. This CDR3 spans 15 amino acids. This CDR3 is CASSKGKQGNYGYTF. CDR3 coding DNA: TGTGCCAGCAGCAAAGGAAAACAGGGGAACTATGGCTACACCTTC.

This clone has just a few counts. The gene calls are TRBV6-5 and TRBJ2-3; 7 nucleotides agree with TRBD2. The CDR3 extends over 14 amino acids. Germline CDR1 reads MNHEY; CDR2 reads SVGAGI. The J segment lost 1 base and the V segment lost 2 bases, leaving 0 bases of the junction unmatched. CDR3 in amino acids: CASSYREGTDTQYF. The CDR3 DNA is TGTGCCAGCAGTTACCGGGAGGGCACAGATACGCAGTATTTT.

The chain couples TRBV5-6 to TRBJ2-3; 7 bases line up with TRBD1. Germline V CDR1 and CDR2: SGHDT, YYEEEE. CDR3 length equals 16 residues. Germline trimming cut 4 bases from V and 1 base from J; bases unmatched to any gene: 9. The CDR3 reads CASSHRQGVGTDTQYF. The CDR3 region has the DNA TGTGCCAGCAGCCACCGCCAGGGGGTGGGCACAGATACGCAGTATTTT. Using reference TRBV5-6 and TRBJ2-3 for the parts outside the CDR3, the full variable domain is DAGVTQSPTHLIKTRGQQVTLRCSPKSGHDTVSWYQQALGQGPQFIFQYYEEEERQRGNFPDRFSGHQFPNYSSELNVNALLLGDSALYLCASSHRQGVGTDTQYFGPGTRLTVL.

The J gene is TRBJ1-1, the V gene TRBV4-2; no definite D call. This CDR3 has 15 residues. Trimming removed 0 bases from V and 0 bases from J, with 8 bases in between. Germline V gene lookup returns CDR1 LGHNA and CDR2 YNFKEQ. DNA for the CDR3: TGTGCCAGCAGCCAAGAGGGCAGTTTGAACACTGAAGCTTTCTTT. The encoded protein is CASSQEGSLNTEAFF.

The chain uses TRBV5-1 and TRBJ2-5, with D maybe TRBD1 (6 bases). The CDR3 consists of 14 residues. V lost 4 bases to trimming and J lost 4 bases, with 14 bases between them. Germline V lookup: CDR1 SGHRS, CDR2 YFSETQ. CDR3: CASSQRQDLETQYF. In nucleotides, the CDR3 is TGCGCCAGCAGCCAACGACAGGATTTAGAGACCCAGTACTTC.

The chain employs TRBV2 and TRBJ1-1; the match to TRBD1 covers 8 bases. The V segment lost 3 bases and the J segment 4 bases; nucleotides outside the gene matches: 10. CDR1 is SNHLY, CDR2 FYNNEI, per germline. The CDR3 covers 16 residues. CDR3 sequence: CASSDDRGRDITEAFF. CDR3 nucleotides: TGTGCCAGCAGTGACGACAGGGGCAGAGATATCACTGAAGCTTTCTTT.

The chain has TRBV3-1 (or the pseudogene TRBV3-2) and TRBJ1-2; D possibly corresponds to TRBD1 (5 bases). The CDR3 loop spans 14 amino acids. Trimming took off 0 bases at V and 6 bases at J, with 11 bases between the two ends. Germline V CDR1 and CDR2: LGHDT, YNNKEL (reference sequence). The CDR3 loop is CASSQEGVGDGYTF. The CDR3 DNA reads as TGTGCCAGCAGCCAAGAAGGGGTGGGTGATGGCTACACCTTC.

The V call is TRBV5-1, the J call TRBJ2-7; possible D gene TRBD2, 5 bases. This CDR3 is 16 amino acids long. V lost 4 bases and J 5 bases, leaving 22 bases between the germline ends. Germline V lookup: CDR1 SGHRS, CDR2 YFSETQ. The CDR3 sequence is CASSPRVSPTTHEQYF. DNA for the CDR3: TGCGCCAGCAGCCCGCGGGTTTCACCGACGACCCACGAGCAGTACTTC.

For this clone: One end of the junction is discordant with germline, which a read error may explain. V is TRBV2 and J is TRBJ2-7, with 7 bases fitting TRBD2. The length of the CDR3 is 11 residues. Germline-derived CDR1 and CDR2 are SNHLY and FYNNEI. CDR3: CASSEAGAGAF. The CDR3 region has the DNA TGTGCCAGCAGTGAGGCTGGGGCGGGAGCCTTC.